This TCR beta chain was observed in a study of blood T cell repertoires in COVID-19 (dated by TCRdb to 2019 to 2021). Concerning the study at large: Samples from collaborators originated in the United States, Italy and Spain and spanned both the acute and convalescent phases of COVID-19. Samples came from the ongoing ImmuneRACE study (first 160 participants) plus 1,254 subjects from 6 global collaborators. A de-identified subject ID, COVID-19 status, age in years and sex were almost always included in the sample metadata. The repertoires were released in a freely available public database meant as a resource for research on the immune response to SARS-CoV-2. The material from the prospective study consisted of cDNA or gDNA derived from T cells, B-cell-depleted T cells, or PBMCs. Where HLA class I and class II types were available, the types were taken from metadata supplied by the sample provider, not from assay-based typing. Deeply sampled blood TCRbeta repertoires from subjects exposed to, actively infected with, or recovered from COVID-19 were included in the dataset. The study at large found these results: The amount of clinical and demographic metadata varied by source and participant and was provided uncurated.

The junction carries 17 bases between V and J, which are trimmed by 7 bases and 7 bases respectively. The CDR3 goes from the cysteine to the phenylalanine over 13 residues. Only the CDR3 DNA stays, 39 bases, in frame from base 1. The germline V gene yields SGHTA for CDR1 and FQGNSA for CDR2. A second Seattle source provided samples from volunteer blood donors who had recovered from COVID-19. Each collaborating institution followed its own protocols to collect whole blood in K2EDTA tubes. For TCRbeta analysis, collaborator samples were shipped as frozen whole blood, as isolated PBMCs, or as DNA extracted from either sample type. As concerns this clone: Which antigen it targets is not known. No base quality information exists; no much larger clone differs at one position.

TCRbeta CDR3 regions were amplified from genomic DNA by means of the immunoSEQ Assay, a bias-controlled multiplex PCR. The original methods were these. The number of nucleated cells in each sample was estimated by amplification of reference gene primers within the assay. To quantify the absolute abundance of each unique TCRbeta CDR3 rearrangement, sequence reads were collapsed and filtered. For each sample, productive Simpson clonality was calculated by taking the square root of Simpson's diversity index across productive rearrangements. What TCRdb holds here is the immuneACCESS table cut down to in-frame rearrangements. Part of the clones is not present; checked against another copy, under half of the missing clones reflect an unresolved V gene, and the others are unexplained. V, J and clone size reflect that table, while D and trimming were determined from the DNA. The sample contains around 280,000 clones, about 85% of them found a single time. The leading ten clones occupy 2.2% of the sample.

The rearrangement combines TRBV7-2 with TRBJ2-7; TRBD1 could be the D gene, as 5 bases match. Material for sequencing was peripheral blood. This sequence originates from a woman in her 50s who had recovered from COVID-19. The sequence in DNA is TGTGCCAGCACCGTAGACGGCCCAGGGGAGCAGTACTTC. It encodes CASTVDGPGEQYF.